This T cell receptor beta chain was recovered during a study of cytomegalovirus exposure and HLA in healthy donors. Findings and limits, study-wide: Across donors, most TCRs were seen rarely, yet some public ones were widespread. Indistinguishable V segments such as TRBV6-2 and TRBV6-3 were excluded. Researchers catalogued some 160 TCR beta chains as cytomegalovirus-associated.

Nominal health characterized the donors when sampled, though unrecorded immune exposures were likely. Use of 60 Vbeta and 13 Jbeta primers characterized the PCR. Data came from immunoSEQ multiplex PCR; TCRdb stores just in-frame clones and leaves some out. This table holds 250,000 or so clones, about nine tenths found once. J was trimmed by 6 bases and V by 3 bases; bases with no gene match: 1. The germline CDR1 and CDR2 sequences are KGHSH and LQKENI. This CDR3 has 12 amino acids. On this clone: Its antigen is not identified.

The source is a girl aged 2 to 10 in good health and CMV-seronegative. The chain combines TRBV18 with TRBJ2-7, with TRBD1 identical over 8 bases. The sample taken for sequencing was PBMCs. The DNA for the CDR3 is TGTGCCAGCTCACCGGACAGGGTCGAGCAGTACTTC. This gives the protein CASSPDRVEQYF.